The clone carrying this T cell receptor beta chain was counted a few times. As yet, its antigen is unknown. This sample is part of a study of regulatory T cells in long-lasting Graves disease. The TCR beta library used iRepertoire HTBI primers with Arm-PCR amplification of CDR3. TCRdb reanalysed the multiplex PCR reads using MiXCR and keeps one entry per CDR3 protein. The repertoire has roughly 420,000 distinct CDR3 sequences, roughly 17% of them found once; the top ten carry 20% to 25%. The sample's time point: newly diagnosed GD, antithyroid drugs for less than 3 months. PBMC-derived RNA was used for the TCR library. EDTA tubes collected 7.5 to 9 milliliters of peripheral blood. General study results and limits: Persistent patients shared more public clonotypes (roughly 2,800) than new patients (under 1,000).

Another study also made use of these data, one on T cells in Graves' hyperthyroidism and ophthalmopathy.

The TCR comes from a woman younger than 30 with Graves disease. This specimen was peripheral blood mononuclear cells (PBMCs), taken at new diagnosis, from a patient treated with antithyroid drugs.

CDR3 DNA: TGTGCCAGCAGCTACGCCCTCGTGAACACTGAAGCTTTCTTT. Its protein is CASSYALVNTEAFF. This rearrangement joins TRBV6-5 to TRBJ1-1, with unresolved D. This CDR3 has 14 amino acids. V was trimmed by 6 bases and J by 0 bases, leaving 11 bases between them. The germline gives CDR1 MNHEY, CDR2 SVGAGI.